The 17 T cell receptor beta chains below all came from one sample that was sequenced in a study of blood T cell repertoires in COVID-19. TCRdb's copy holds only in-frame clones and misses some; the assay was immunoSEQ multiplex PCR. The table lists about 190,000 clones, 78% of them singletons. Material for sequencing was peripheral blood. The receptors were sampled from a woman older than 75 with active or convalescent COVID-19.

Regarding this clone: This CDR3 is also generated by other DNA sequences in the sample. V gene TRBV11-2 combines with J gene TRBJ1-6; TRBD1 matches 7 bases. The trim removed 0 bases at V and 7 bases at J, leaving 3 bases unmatched. Germline V gives CDR1 SGHAT, CDR2 FQNNGV. There are 15 residues in the CDR3. CDR3 amino acids: CASSLDPGQNSPLHF. Written as DNA, the CDR3 is TGTGCCAGCAGCTTAGATCCGGGACAGAATTCACCCCTCCACTTT.

This chain connects TRBV13 to TRBJ1-3, with D perhaps matching TRBD1 (5 bases). V lost 5 bases and J 3 bases, leaving 11 bases between the germline ends. CDR1 is PRHDT and CDR2 is FYEKMQ in the germline V gene (reference sequence). CDR3 size: 14 residues. The CDR3 DNA reads TGTGCCAGCAGCCTCGGGGGGATTGGAAACACCATATATTTT. This sequence encodes CASSLGGIGNTIYF.

The chain carries TRBV28 and TRBJ1-6; 8 positions agree with TRBD1. This CDR3 contains 15 residues. The V and J ends lost 1 base and 10 bases, in that order; junction bases with no gene match: 6. Germline V gene sequence: CDR1 MDHEN, CDR2 SYDVKM. The CDR3 loop reads CASSLSSGGLSPLHF. The CDR3 DNA reads TGTGCCAGCAGTTTATCGTCAGGGGGCCTCTCACCCCTCCACTTT.

V gene TRBV6-1 combines with J gene TRBJ1-1; no clear D. Germline CDR1 reads MNHNS; CDR2 reads SASEGT. The CDR3 has 12 residues. Trimming cost V 2 bases and J 1 base, with 2 bases left between them. CDR3 DNA: TGTGCCAGCAGTGAACGGAACACTGAAGCTTTCTTT. Translating gives CASSERNTEAFF.

The CDR3 sequence: CASSSGSGTLSSYNSPLHF. CDR3 nucleotides: TGTGCCAGCAGCTCAGGGAGTGGGACTCTGAGCTCCTATAATTCACCCCTCCACTTT. The chain is built from TRBV21-1 and TRBJ1-6. TRBV21-1 is a pseudogene. The length of the CDR3 is 19 residues.

This chain connects TRBV13 to TRBJ2-3, with D maybe TRBD1 (6 bases). The CDR3 loop spans 14 amino acids. Trimming stripped 6 bases from V and 3 bases from J, with 13 bases between. CDR1 and CDR2 (germline): PRHDT, FYEKMQ (reference sequence). CDR3 in amino acids: CASSLGQSTDTQYF. The CDR3, as DNA: TGTGCCAGCAGTCTCGGACAGAGTACAGATACGCAGTATTTT.

The J gene is TRBJ1-2, the V gene TRBV4-3, with 7 positions matching TRBD1. The germline gives CDR1 LGHNA, CDR2 YSLEER. V trimming: 2 bases; J trimming: 4 bases; junction bases outside the gene matches: 10. The CDR3 sequence is 16 residues long. The DNA for the CDR3 is TGCGCCAGCAGCCAAAGGGGGCAAGGCTCGGGCTATGGCTACACCTTC. It encodes CASSQRGQGSGYGYTF.

The J gene is TRBJ2-5, the V gene TRBV9; 7 positions match TRBD1. Looked up from germline, CDR1 is SGDLS and CDR2 is YYNGEE. This CDR3 is 14 amino acids long. The ends lost 0 bases at V and 5 bases at J; junction bases unmatched: 4. This chain's CDR3 is CASSVGQGRETQYF. The CDR3 DNA reads TGTGCCAGCAGCGTAGGACAGGGCCGTGAGACCCAGTACTTC.

This clone was observed once. J is TRBJ1-1 and V is TRBV30, with D hard to call. Looked up from germline, CDR1 is GTSNPN and CDR2 is SVGIG (reference sequence). The CDR3 consists of 13 residues. Trimming cost V 2 bases and J 1 base, with 8 bases left between them. The CDR3 is CAWSPPKNTEAFF. Written as DNA, the CDR3 is TGTGCCTGGAGTCCCCCCAAGAACACTGAAGCTTTCTTT. The variable domain in full, completed from reference TRBV30 and TRBJ1-1, reads SQTIHQWPATLVQPVGSPLSLECTVEGTSNPNLYWYRQAAGRGLQLLFYSVGIGQISSEVPQNLSASRPQDRQFILSSKKLLLSDSGFYLCAWSPPKNTEAFFGQGTRLTVV.

V gene TRBV9 combines with J gene TRBJ2-1, with 8 bases identical to TRBD1. The V and J ends lost 4 bases and 13 bases, in that order; junction bases with no gene match: 13. This CDR3 is built from 14 residues. CDR1 and CDR2 from the germline V gene are SGDLS and YYNGEE. The CDR3 DNA is TGTGCCAGCAGCTTCAACGGACAGGGAATAAGCCAGTTCTTC. Encoded protein: CASSFNGQGISQFF. Variable domain in full (rest from reference TRBV9 and TRBJ2-1): DSGVTQTPKHLITATGQRVTLRCSPRSGDLSVYWYQQSLDQGLQFLIQYYNGEERAKGNILERFSAQQFPDLHSELNLSSLELGDSALYFCASSFNGQGISQFFGPGTRLTVL.

A few counts support this clone. This chain connects TRBV5-4 to TRBJ1-6; weak D call: TRBD1 (5 bases). Trimming pared 3 bases from V and 4 bases from J, leaving 11 bases between. Germline CDR1 reads SGHNT; CDR2 reads YYREEE (reference sequence). The CDR3 has 15 amino acids. The CDR3: CASSSGRGYNSPLHF. As DNA, the CDR3 is TGTGCCAGCAGCTCGGGACGGGGGTATAATTCACCCCTCCACTTT.

J is TRBJ1-1 and V is TRBV29-1; TRBD1 matches 7 bases. Trimming cost V 5 bases and J 0 bases; bases outside gene matches: 3. Germline assignment: CDR1 SQVTM and CDR2 ANQGSEA. CDR3 length: 13 amino acids. The CDR3 coding sequence is TGCAGCGTTACCGGGACAGTGAACACTGAAGCTTTCTTT. Translation: CSVTGTVNTEAFF.

There are a few counts of this clone. The chain couples TRBV10-3 to TRBJ2-1, with D hard to call. V was trimmed by 5 bases and J by 7 bases, leaving 9 bases between them. The CDR3 has 12 amino acids. CDR1 is ENHRY, CDR2 SYGVKD, per germline. The CDR3 nucleotides read TGTGCCATCAGTACTAATCAGAATGAGCAGTTCTTC. Translation: CAISTNQNEQFF.

This clone was observed once. The gene calls are TRBV5-1 and TRBJ2-7; 11 bases map to TRBD1. After removal of 4 bases from V and 3 bases from J, the junction contained 9 bases not matched to a gene. The V gene's germline CDR1 is SGHRS and CDR2 YFSETQ. CDR3 length: 16 amino acids. The CDR3 is CASSKKDRGRDYEQYF. Here the CDR3 DNA reads TGCGCCAGCAGCAAAAAGGACAGGGGGCGAGACTACGAGCAGTACTTC.

V and J are TRBV24-1 and TRBJ2-1, with 13 bases fitting TRBD2. Trimming cost V 4 bases and J 4 bases; bases outside gene matches: 6. Germline loops: CDR1 KGHDR, CDR2 SFDVKD. This CDR3 spans 17 amino acids. The CDR3 protein is CATSETRTSGGYNEQFF. For the CDR3, the DNA is TGTGCCACCAGTGAAACCCGGACTAGCGGGGGTTACAATGAGCAGTTCTTC.

This clone was detected only once. CDR3 sequence reads: CASSSTGPNNSPLHF. The CDR3 nucleotides read TGCGCCAGCAGCTCAACAGGGCCTAATAATTCACCCCTCCACTTT. This chain links TRBV5-1 with TRBJ1-6; maybe TRBD1 (6 bases). The CDR3 has 15 amino acids. CDR1 SGHRS and CDR2 YFSETQ come from the germline V gene. V was clipped by 3 bases and J by 5 bases, with 12 bases between them. The full variable domain, with the rest looked up from reference TRBV5-1 and TRBJ1-6, is KAGVTQTPRYLIKTRGQQVTLSCSPISGHRSVSWYQQTPGQGLQFLFEYFSETQRNKGNFPGRFSGRQFSNSRSEMNVSTLELGDSALYLCASSSTGPNNSPLHFGNGTRLTVT.

The table lists this clone with a few counts. Other DNA sequences in the sample encode the same CDR3. V gene TRBV2 combines with J gene TRBJ1-3, with 9 bases identical to TRBD1. The CDR3 totals 16 residues. With 6 bases clipped from V and 2 bases from J, the junction kept 8 bases outside the gene matches. From germline, CDR1 is SNHLY and CDR2 FYNNEI. CDR3 loop: CASSELGQGAGNTIYF. The CDR3 nucleotides are TGTGCCAGCAGCGAACTGGGACAGGGTGCTGGAAACACCATATATTTT.